Listed below are T cell receptor beta chains from one sample, sequenced in a study of T cells after yellow fever vaccination. Via MiXCR, TCRdb re-called the 5' RACE reads, giving one row per CDR3 protein. The sample records 150,000 to 200,000 distinct CDR3 sequences, about 11% being singletons. The specimen comprised CD8+ T cells sorted from PBMCs, sampled 15 days after the yellow fever booster vaccination. The receptors shown here come from a man between 18 and 29 years old who received the YFV17D yellow fever vaccine. Each CDR3 is given with its conserved first and last residue. The D gene is left open where the match is weak. Expanded clones are given a class, and other clones once, few, many or no size at all.

abundance	v_gene	j_gene	d_gene	CDR3nt	CDR3aa
many	TRBV11-2	TRBJ2-3	TRBD1	TGTGCCAGCAGCTTAAGGGACAGGGGAACAGATACGCAGTATTTT	CASSLRDRGTDTQYF
NA	TRBV2	TRBJ1-3	TRBD1	TGTGCCAGCAGGGGGGGACAGATTGGAAACACCATATATTTT	CASRGGQIGNTIYF
NA	TRBV27	TRBJ2-3	NA	TGTGCCAGCAGTTTACCCCCTACGCAGTATTTT	CASSLPPTQYF
NA	TRBV11-2	TRBJ2-2	TRBD2	TGTGCCAGCAGCTCATTATATAGCGGGGAGAACACCGGGGAGCTGTTTTTT	CASSSLYSGENTGELFF
few	TRBV4-1	TRBJ1-2	TRBD1	TGCGCCAGCAGCCAAAGGACAGGGTGGGACTATGGCTACACCTTC	CASSQRTGWDYGYTF
NA	TRBV6-2/TRBV6-3	TRBJ1-2	TRBD1	TGTGCCAGCAGTCTGGGACAGGGCACCTTCTATGGCTACACCTTC	CASSLGQGTFYGYTF
NA	TRBV5-5	TRBJ2-3	NA	TGTGCCAGCAGCTTGGACGTAGGCCCTAGCACAGATACGCAGTATTTT	CASSLDVGPSTDTQYF
NA	TRBV29-1	TRBJ2-5	NA	TGCAGCGTGGTGGCGACAGGAGAGACCCAGTACTTC	CSVVATGETQYF
few	TRBV7-9	TRBJ2-3	NA	TGTGCCAGCAGCCACCCCTTAAAGGATACGCAGTATTTT	CASSHPLKDTQYF
many	TRBV28	TRBJ2-3	NA	TGTGCCAGCAGTCCTGCGCTCCCCAGCACAGATACGCAGTATTTT	CASSPALPSTDTQYF
NA	TRBV7-3	TRBJ2-1	NA	TGTGCCAGCAGCTTATTGGTGGGCAATGAGCAGTTCTTC	CASSLLVGNEQFF
few	TRBV28	TRBJ2-1	TRBD2	TGTGCCAGCAGACCTACTAGCGGGGGGGCCAGTGAGCAGTTCTTC	CASRPTSGGASEQFF
few	TRBV6-5	TRBJ1-6	NA	TGTGCCAGCAGTTACTCAGGGCAGGAGGGCTCCTATAATTCACCCCTCCACTTT	CASSYSGQEGSYNSPLHF
once	TRBV7-9	TRBJ2-3	NA	TGTGCCAGCAGTGATTCCCGCACAGATACGCAGTATTTT	CASSDSRTDTQYF
NA	TRBV6-5	TRBJ1-6	NA	TGTGCCAGCAATGGACAGAGAGGGAATTCACCCCTCCACTTT	CASNGQRGNSPLHF
few	TRBV12-3/TRBV12-4	TRBJ2-7	TRBD1	TGTGCCAGCAGTGAACAGGGGGCACCCACCTACGAGCAGTACTTC	CASSEQGAPTYEQYF
few	TRBV6-1	TRBJ1-5	TRBD1	TGTGCCAGCAGCCCTACAGGACAGGGGGTCAGGAGCAATCAGCCCCAGCATTTT	CASSPTGQGVRSNQPQHF
few	TRBV12-3/TRBV12-4	TRBJ2-2	NA	TGTGCCAGCAGTTTAATTGAGGGGTACGGGGAGCTGTTTTTT	CASSLIEGYGELFF
few	TRBV7-9	TRBJ1-4	TRBD1	TGTGCCAGCAGCCCCGGACAGGCCTACAGTGAAAAACTGTTTTTT	CASSPGQAYSEKLFF
few	TRBV4-3	TRBJ2-1	NA	TGCGCCAGCAGCCAAGACTCAGGGGAGGGCGGTGAGCAGTTCTTC	CASSQDSGEGGEQFF
NA	TRBV7-9	TRBJ1-1	NA	TGTGCCAGCAGGGTCAGTAACACTGAAGCTTTCTTT	CASRVSNTEAFF
many	TRBV5-4	TRBJ1-2	NA	TGTGCCAGCAGCCCCCTAGCCACAGCGGCCCCAGACTCCACCTTC	CASSPLATAAPDSTF
NA	TRBV27	TRBJ2-7	TRBD2	TGTGCCAGCAGTAAACTAGCGGGGGTGATCTACGAGCAGTACTTC	CASSKLAGVIYEQYF
few	TRBV7-9	TRBJ2-2	NA	TGTGCCGGGGGACTGTACACCGGGGAGCTGTTTTTT	CAGGLYTGELFF
few	TRBV29-1	TRBJ2-1	NA	TGCAGCGTTGACACCTACAATGAGCAGTTCTTC	CSVDTYNEQFF
few	TRBV4-1	TRBJ2-7	NA	TGCGCCAGCAGCCAAATCCGGGACACTGGCTACGAGCAGTACTTC	CASSQIRDTGYEQYF
NA	TRBV12-3/TRBV12-4	TRBJ1-5	NA	TGTGCCAGCAGTTCCCTGGGTCAGCCCCAGCATTTT	CASSSLGQPQHF
few	TRBV4-3	TRBJ2-1	NA	TGCGCCAGCAGCCAAGCCGAGGGGCGCTACGCCTACAATGAGCAGTTCTTC	CASSQAEGRYAYNEQFF
NA	TRBV7-9	TRBJ1-1	TRBD1	TGTGCCAGCACTCCACAGGGGACGGCAATGAACACTGAAGCTTTCTTT	CASTPQGTAMNTEAFF
NA	TRBV4-2	TRBJ1-1	NA	TGTGCCAGCAGCCAAGATAGCGGGATGAACACTGAAGCTTTCTTT	CASSQDSGMNTEAFF
few	TRBV30	TRBJ1-1	NA	TGTGCCTGGAGGGGAGGGGAGAACACTGACGCTTTCTTT	CAWRGGENTDAFF
NA	TRBV12-3/TRBV12-4	TRBJ1-2	TRBD1	TGTGCCAGCGACAGGGGGCCGACCCCAACTCCCGGCTACACCTTC	CASDRGPTPTPGYTF
many	TRBV29-1	TRBJ2-2	NA	TGCAGCGCGCCCCGAACCACCACCGGGGAGCTGTTTTTT	CSAPRTTTGELFF
few	TRBV5-6	TRBJ2-7	NA	TGTGCCAGCAGCCCTGGACAGAACTACGAGCAGTACTTC	CASSPGQNYEQYF
NA	TRBV27	TRBJ1-4	NA	TGTGCCAGCAGTCTCTACCCCGCGAGGGAGGGGAAAACTAATGAAAAACTGTTTTTT	CASSLYPAREGKTNEKLFF
many	TRBV7-6	TRBJ1-1	NA	TGTGCCAGCAGCCATGGGGGCTCCCCAAACACTGAAGCTTTCTTT	CASSHGGSPNTEAFF
few	TRBV4-1	TRBJ2-5	TRBD2	TGCGCCAGCAGCCAAGGCGGGGGGCTGAACCTCCAAGAGACCCAGTACTTC	CASSQGGGLNLQETQYF
many	TRBV7-9	TRBJ2-3	NA	TGTGCCAGCAGCCGATCGACACCACCCACTATCACAGATACGCAGTATTTT	CASSRSTPPTITDTQYF
NA	TRBV12-3/TRBV12-4	TRBJ2-7	TRBD1	TGTGCCAGCAGTTTTAATCTCGGCTGGGGGACAGAATCCTACGAGCAGTACTTC	CASSFNLGWGTESYEQYF
NA	TRBV6-6	TRBJ2-7	NA	TGTGCCAGCAGTTATTCGGGGTCTGGCTCCTACGAGCAGTACTTC	CASSYSGSGSYEQYF
few	TRBV4-1	TRBJ2-2	TRBD2	TGCGCCAGCAGCCAGGACCCTCTAGCGGGGGGGAACACCGGGGAGCTGTTTTTT	CASSQDPLAGGNTGELFF
NA	TRBV7-9	TRBJ2-3	NA	TGTGCCAGCAGCTCCGAGCTCAGGGCTAGCACAGATACGCAGTATTTT	CASSSELRASTDTQYF
NA	TRBV6-2/TRBV6-3	TRBJ1-6	NA	TGTGCCAGCAGTCCAGGGATATCACCTCTGGGCCTCCACTTT	CASSPGISPLGLHF
few	TRBV12-3/TRBV12-4	TRBJ2-5	NA	TGTGCCAGCAGTTTGGAGGTGTCAGATAGACAAGAGACCCAGTACTTC	CASSLEVSDRQETQYF
once	TRBV15	TRBJ1-1	NA	TGTGCCACCAGCAGAGCCCGGGACGGGGGTAGTGAAGCTTTCTTT	CATSRARDGGSEAFF
many	TRBV29-1	TRBJ1-2	NA	TGCAGCGTTGACTGGAAAGGGCCGAACGAGGGCTACACCTTC	CSVDWKGPNEGYTF
NA	TRBV27	TRBJ1-4	NA	TGTGCCAGCAGTTTAGGGGGCAGGGCGGGTGAAAAACTGTTTTTT	CASSLGGRAGEKLFF
NA	TRBV23-1	TRBJ1-2	NA	TGCGCCAGCAGCCGACAGGCCCGCTATGGCTACACCTTC	CASSRQARYGYTF
few	TRBV5-1	TRBJ2-5	NA	TGCGCCAGCAGCTTGACGGGGACGGGAGAGACCCAGTACTTC	CASSLTGTGETQYF
NA	TRBV6-6	TRBJ1-2	NA	TGTGCCAGCAGTTACTCGGGGGGCGGCTACACCTTC	CASSYSGGGYTF
many	TRBV12-3/TRBV12-4	TRBJ2-2	TRBD1	TGTGCCAGCAGTGGCAGGACAGGAAACACCGGGGAGCTGTTTTTT	CASSGRTGNTGELFF
NA	TRBV5-1	TRBJ2-5	TRBD1	TGCGCCAGCAGCTTGGAGGCCCGACAGGGGGAGACCCAGTACTTC	CASSLEARQGETQYF
NA	TRBV7-9	TRBJ1-1	NA	TGTGCCAGCAGCGTTCCCTACCGGAACACTGAAGCTTTCTTT	CASSVPYRNTEAFF
NA	TRBV19	TRBJ1-2	TRBD1	TGTGCCAGTATGGACCAAGGGGACAGCTATGGCTACACCTTC	CASMDQGDSYGYTF
many	TRBV29-1	TRBJ1-2	NA	TGCAGCGTTGCGTTCGCGTATGGCTACACCTTC	CSVAFAYGYTF
NA	TRBV20-1	TRBJ2-6	NA	TGCAGTGCGTTGGGCGTTTCGGCCAACGTCCTGACTTTC	CSALGVSANVLTF
few	TRBV20-1	TRBJ2-7	NA	TGCAGTGCTAGGGAAGGGGGATCCTACGAGCAGTACTTC	CSAREGGSYEQYF